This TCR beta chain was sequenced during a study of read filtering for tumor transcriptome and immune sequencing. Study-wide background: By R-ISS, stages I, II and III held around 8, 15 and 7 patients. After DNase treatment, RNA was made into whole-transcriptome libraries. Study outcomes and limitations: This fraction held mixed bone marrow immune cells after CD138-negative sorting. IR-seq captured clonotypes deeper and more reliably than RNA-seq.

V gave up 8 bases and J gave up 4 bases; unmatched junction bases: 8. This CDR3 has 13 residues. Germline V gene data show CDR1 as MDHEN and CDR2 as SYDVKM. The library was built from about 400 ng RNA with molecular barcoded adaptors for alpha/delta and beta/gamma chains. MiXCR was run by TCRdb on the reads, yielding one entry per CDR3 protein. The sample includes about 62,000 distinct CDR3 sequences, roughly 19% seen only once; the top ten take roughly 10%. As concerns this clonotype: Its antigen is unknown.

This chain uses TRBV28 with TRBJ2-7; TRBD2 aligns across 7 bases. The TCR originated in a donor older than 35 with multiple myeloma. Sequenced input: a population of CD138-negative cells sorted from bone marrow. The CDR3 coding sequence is TGTGCCAGCGGAGCCGGGACTATTTACGAGCAGTACTTC. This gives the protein CASGAGTIYEQYF. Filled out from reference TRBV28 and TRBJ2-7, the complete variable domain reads DVKVTQSSRYLVKRTGEKVFLECVQDMDHENMFWYRQDPGLGLRLIYFSYDVKMKEKGDIPEGYSVSREKKERFSLILESASTNQTSMYLCASGAGTIYEQYFGPGTRLTVT.